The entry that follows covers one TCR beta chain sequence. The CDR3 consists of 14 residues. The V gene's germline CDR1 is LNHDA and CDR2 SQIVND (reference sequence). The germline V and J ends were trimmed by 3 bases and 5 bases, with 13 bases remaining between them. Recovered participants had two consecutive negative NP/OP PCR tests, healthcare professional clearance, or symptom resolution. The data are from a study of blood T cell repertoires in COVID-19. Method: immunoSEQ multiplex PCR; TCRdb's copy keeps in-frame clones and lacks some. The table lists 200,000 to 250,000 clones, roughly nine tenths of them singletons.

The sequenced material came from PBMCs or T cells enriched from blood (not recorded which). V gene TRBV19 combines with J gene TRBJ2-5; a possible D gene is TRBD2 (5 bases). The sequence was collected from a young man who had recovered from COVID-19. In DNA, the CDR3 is TGTGCCAGTAGTATCGGGGAGTTCCGCGAGACCCAGTACTTC. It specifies CASSIGEFRETQYF.